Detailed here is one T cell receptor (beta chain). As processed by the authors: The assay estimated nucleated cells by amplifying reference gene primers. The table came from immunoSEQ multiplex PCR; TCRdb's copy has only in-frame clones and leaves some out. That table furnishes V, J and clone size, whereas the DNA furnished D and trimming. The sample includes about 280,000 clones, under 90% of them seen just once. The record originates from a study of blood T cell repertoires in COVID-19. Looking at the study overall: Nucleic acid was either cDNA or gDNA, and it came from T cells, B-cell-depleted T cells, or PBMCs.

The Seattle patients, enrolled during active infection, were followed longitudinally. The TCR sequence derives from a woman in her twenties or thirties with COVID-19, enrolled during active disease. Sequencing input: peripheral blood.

CDR3 region: CASSLSGGSYNEQFF. CDR3 bases: TGTGCCAGCAGTTTGAGCGGGGGTTCCTACAATGAGCAGTTCTTC. This chain links TRBV28 with TRBJ2-1; 8 nucleotides line up with TRBD2. CDR1 is MDHEN and CDR2 is SYDVKM in the germline V gene. CDR3 length: 15 residues. V was pared by 3 bases and J by 1 base, with 2 bases of the junction left unmatched.